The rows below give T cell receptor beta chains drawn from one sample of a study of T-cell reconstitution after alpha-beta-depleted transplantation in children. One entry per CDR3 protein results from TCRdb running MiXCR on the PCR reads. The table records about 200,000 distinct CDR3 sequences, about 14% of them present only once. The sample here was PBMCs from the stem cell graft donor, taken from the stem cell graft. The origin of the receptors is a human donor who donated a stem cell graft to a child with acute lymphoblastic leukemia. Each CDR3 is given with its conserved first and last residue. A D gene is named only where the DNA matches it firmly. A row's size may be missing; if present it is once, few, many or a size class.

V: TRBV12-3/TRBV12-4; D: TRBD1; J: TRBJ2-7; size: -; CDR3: CASSFGTGAYEQYF; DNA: TGTGCCAGCAGTTTCGGGACAGGGGCCTACGAGCAGTACTTC
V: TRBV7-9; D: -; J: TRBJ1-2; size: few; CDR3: CASSNRLANKNHGYTF; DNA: TGTGCCAGCAGCAACCGGTTAGCGAATAAAAACCATGGCTACACCTTC
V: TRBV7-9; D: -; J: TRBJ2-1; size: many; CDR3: CASSRAGTVENEQFF; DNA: TGTGCCAGCAGCCGTGCGGGGACAGTAGAAAATGAGCAGTTCTTC
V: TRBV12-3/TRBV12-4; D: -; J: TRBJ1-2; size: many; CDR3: CASSPRTEYYGYTF; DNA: TGTGCCAGCAGTCCACGGACAGAATACTATGGCTACACCTTC
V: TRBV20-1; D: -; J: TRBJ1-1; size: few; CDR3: CSARDSRASTEAFF; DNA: TGCAGTGCTAGAGATTCCCGCGCAAGCACTGAAGCTTTCTTT
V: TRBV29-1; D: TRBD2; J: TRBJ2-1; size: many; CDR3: CSGGSGSLYNEQFF; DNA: TGCAGCGGGGGTAGCGGGAGTCTGTACAATGAGCAGTTCTTC
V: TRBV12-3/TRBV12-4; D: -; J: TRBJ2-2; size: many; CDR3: CAIRTEGNTGELFF; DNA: TGTGCCATCCGTACCGAGGGGAACACCGGGGAGCTGTTTTTT
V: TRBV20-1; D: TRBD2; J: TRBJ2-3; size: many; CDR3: CSARDESSGSLDTQYF; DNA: TGCAGTGCTAGAGATGAGTCTAGCGGGAGTTTGGATACGCAGTATTTT
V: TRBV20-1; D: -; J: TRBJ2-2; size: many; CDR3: CSADPATDTGELFF; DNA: TGCAGTGCCGATCCGGCGACGGACACCGGGGAGCTGTTTTTT
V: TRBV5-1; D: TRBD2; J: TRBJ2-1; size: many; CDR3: CASSLAGTSGRGNEQFF; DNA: TGCGCCAGCAGCTTGGCCGGGACTAGCGGGAGGGGTAATGAGCAGTTCTTC
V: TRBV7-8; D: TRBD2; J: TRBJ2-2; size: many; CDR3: CASSSLLREVVNAGELFF; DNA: TGTGCCAGCAGCTCTCTTTTGCGGGAGGTGGTTAACGCCGGGGAGCTGTTTTTT
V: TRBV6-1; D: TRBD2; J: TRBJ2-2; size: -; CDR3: CATSPQRGTGELFF; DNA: TGTGCCACCTCCCCTCAGCGGGGCACCGGGGAGCTGTTTTTT
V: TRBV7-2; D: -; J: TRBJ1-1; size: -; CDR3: CASSSERWGTEAFF; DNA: TGTGCCAGCAGCTCGGAAAGGTGGGGAACTGAAGCTTTCTTT
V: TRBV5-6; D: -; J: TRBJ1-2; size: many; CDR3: CASSRGTWKHNYGYTF; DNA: TGTGCCAGCAGCCGTGGCACCTGGAAACATAACTATGGCTACACCTTC
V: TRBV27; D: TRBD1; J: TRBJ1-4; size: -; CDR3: CASSRQGVREKLFF; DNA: TGTGCCAGCAGTCGACAGGGGGTCAGAGAAAAACTGTTTTTT
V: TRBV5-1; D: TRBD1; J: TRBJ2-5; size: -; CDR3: CASSSPGQGTETQYF; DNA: TGCGCCAGCAGCTCACCGGGACAGGGGACGGAGACCCAGTACTTC
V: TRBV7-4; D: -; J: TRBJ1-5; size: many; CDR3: CASSHTGFYSNQPQHF; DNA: TGTGCCAGCAGCCATACAGGGTTTTATAGCAATCAGCCCCAGCATTTT